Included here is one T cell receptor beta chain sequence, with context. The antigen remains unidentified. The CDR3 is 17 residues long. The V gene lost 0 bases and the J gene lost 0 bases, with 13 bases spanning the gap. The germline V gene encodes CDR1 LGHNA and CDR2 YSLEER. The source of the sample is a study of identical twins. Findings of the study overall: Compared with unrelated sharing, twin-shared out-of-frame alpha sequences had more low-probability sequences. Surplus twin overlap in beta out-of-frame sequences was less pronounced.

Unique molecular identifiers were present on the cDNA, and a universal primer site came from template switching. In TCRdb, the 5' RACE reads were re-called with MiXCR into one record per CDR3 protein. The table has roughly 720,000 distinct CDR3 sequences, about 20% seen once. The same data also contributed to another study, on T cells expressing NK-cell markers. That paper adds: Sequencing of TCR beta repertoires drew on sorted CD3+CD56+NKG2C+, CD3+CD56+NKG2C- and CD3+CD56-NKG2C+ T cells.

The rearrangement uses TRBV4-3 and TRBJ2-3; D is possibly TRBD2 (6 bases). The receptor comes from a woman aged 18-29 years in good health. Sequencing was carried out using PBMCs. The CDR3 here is CASSQDSDGTSTDTQYF. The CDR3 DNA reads TGCGCCAGCAGCCAAGATAGCGACGGGACTAGCACAGATACGCAGTATTTT.